Presented here are 26 T cell receptor beta chains from one specimen sequenced in a study of radiotherapy plus CTLA-4 blockade in lung cancer. Data came from immunoSEQ multiplex PCR; TCRdb stores just in-frame clones and leaves some out. The data contain 60,000 or so clones, about three quarters of them singletons. The starting material was peripheral blood, obtained from a patient treated with radiotherapy plus ipilimumab. All receptors come from a human donor with non-small cell lung cancer who had a partial response to radiotherapy plus ipilimumab.

The rearrangement joins TRBV27 to TRBJ2-5, with a possible D match to TRBD1 (6 bases). The end of the DNA aligns better with TRBJ2-7, so the J call may be wrong. The CDR3 loop spans 13 amino acids. CDR1 MNHEY and CDR2 SMNVEV come from the germline V gene (reference sequence). The CDR3 DNA follows: TGTGCCAGCAGTGGGGGCGGGCCTCGCGAGCAGTACTTC. This translates into CASSGGGPREQYF.

In this sample, this clone turned up a few times. This chain joins TRBV9 and TRBJ1-3; D is perhaps TRBD1 (5 bases). Trimming left V 1 base short and J 0 bases short, with 14 bases between. Per the germline V gene, CDR1 is SGDLS and CDR2 is YYNGEE. The CDR3 has 17 residues. CDR3 amino acids: CASSVSSSGGSGNTIYF. For the CDR3, the DNA is TGTGCCAGCAGCGTAAGTTCAAGCGGGGGCTCTGGAAACACCATATATTTT.

V and J are TRBV2 and TRBJ1-6; 7 bases are a match to TRBD1. CDR1 SNHLY and CDR2 FYNNEI come from the germline V gene. The CDR3 extends over 15 amino acids. J was trimmed by 10 bases and V by 6 bases; bases with no gene match: 12. The CDR3 DNA is TGTGCCAGCAGGCAGGGGACAGCCTCTCGCTCACCCCTCCACTTT. Translation: CASRQGTASRSPLHF.

V and J are TRBV5-1 and TRBJ1-3; D not resolved. CDR1 and CDR2 from the germline V gene are SGHRS and YFSETQ. This CDR3 has 17 amino acids. The germline V and J ends were trimmed by 4 bases and 0 bases, with 17 bases remaining between them. For the CDR3, the DNA is TGCGCCAGCAGCGCACGGGGATTGGGAATCTCTGGAAACACCATATATTTT. This sequence encodes CASSARGLGISGNTIYF.

The V gene is TRBV6-1, the J gene TRBJ2-5; 9 bases align to TRBD2. The germline gives CDR1 MNHNS, CDR2 SASEGT. The CDR3 consists of 14 residues. V lost 9 bases, J lost 2 bases, and 7 bases stayed unmatched. This chain's CDR3 is CASDLAGQQETQYF. In DNA form, the CDR3 reads TGTGCCAGTGACCTAGCGGGGCAACAAGAGACCCAGTACTTC.

V is TRBV29-1 and J is TRBJ1-2; D might be TRBD1 (6 bases). The CDR3 spans 19 residues. V lost 2 bases and J lost 0, with 25 bases in between. The V gene's germline CDR1 is SQVTM and CDR2 ANQGSEA. The CDR3 region has the DNA TGCAGCGTTGAACACCCCAGGGGCCTCCCCTCCTGGACTAACTATGGCTACACCTTC. Its protein product is CSVEHPRGLPSWTNYGYTF.

This clone appeared a single time. The V and J genes are TRBV19 and TRBJ1-5, with 8 positions matching TRBD1. This CDR3 has 14 amino acids. The germline gives CDR1 LNHDA, CDR2 SQIVND (reference sequence). Losses at the gene ends were 7 bases for V and 2 bases for J; bases not matched to a gene: 4. The CDR3 nucleotides are TGTGCCAGTACCACAGGGGGTCGCAATCAGCCCCAGCATTTT. It yields the protein CASTTGGRNQPQHF.

The chain uses TRBV28 and TRBJ1-1, with D possibly TRBD1 on 5 matching bases. Germline CDR1 reads MDHEN; CDR2 reads SYDVKM. Trimming cost V 6 bases and J 0 bases, with 11 bases left between them. This CDR3 is built from 14 residues. The CDR3 nucleotides are TGTGCCAGCAGATTGTCGGGGGTGAACACTGAAGCTTTCTTT. It specifies CASRLSGVNTEAFF.

The chain employs TRBV5-4 and TRBJ2-7, with D possibly TRBD2 on 7 matching bases. V was trimmed by 3 bases and J by 5 bases, leaving 21 bases between them. Germline V gives CDR1 SGHNT, CDR2 YYREEE (reference sequence). This CDR3 has 16 amino acids. CDR3 sequence: CASSWGGGGPSHEQYF. The CDR3 DNA reads TGTGCCAGCAGCTGGGGTGGGGGGGGGCCGAGCCACGAGCAGTACTTC. Full variable domain (rest looked up from reference TRBV5-4 and TRBJ2-7): ETGVTQSPTHLIKTRGQQVTLRCSSQSGHNTVSWYQQALGQGPQFIFQYYREEENGRGNFPPRFSGLQFPNYSSELNVNALELDDSALYLCASSWGGGGPSHEQYFGPGTRLTVT.

In this sample, this clone turned up once. The chain couples TRBV27 to TRBJ1-5; 12 positions agree with TRBD1. Per the germline V gene, CDR1 is MNHEY and CDR2 is SMNVEV (reference sequence). J gave up 6 bases and V 4 bases, and 4 bases lay outside the gene matches. The CDR3 contains 15 residues. CDR3 sequence: CASSWGTGGGQPQHF. Here the CDR3 DNA reads TGTGCCAGCAGTTGGGGGACAGGGGGCGGTCAGCCCCAGCATTTT.

The V call is TRBV5-1, the J call TRBJ2-2, with TRBD1 matching over 9 bases. The CDR3 runs to 16 residues. V was pared by 3 bases and J by 6 bases, with 9 bases of the junction left unmatched. CDR1 is SGHRS, CDR2 YFSETQ, per germline. The CDR3 spells CASSWKGQGKAGELFF. Written as DNA, the CDR3 is TGCGCCAGCAGCTGGAAAGGACAGGGGAAGGCCGGGGAGCTGTTTTTT.

The rearrangement joins TRBV5-4 to TRBJ1-1; D remains unclear. CDR3 length equals 15 residues. Germline V gene sequence: CDR1 SGHNT, CDR2 YYREEE (reference sequence). With 1 base removed from V and 1 base from J, the gap between germline ends came to 11 bases. In DNA, the CDR3 is TGTGCCAGCAGCTTGTCTTTAAAATCGAACACTGAAGCTTTCTTT. Its protein is CASSLSLKSNTEAFF.

The chain employs TRBV5-1 and TRBJ1-4, with D perhaps matching TRBD1 (5 bases). The CDR3 has 14 amino acids. Trimming took off 7 bases at V and 8 bases at J, with 18 bases between the two ends. Germline CDR1 reads SGHRS; CDR2 reads YFSETQ. CDR3 DNA: TGCGCCAGCGCGGGGCGCTCCCAAGGGGAAAAACTGTTTTTT. Translating it yields CASAGRSQGEKLFF.

The gene calls are TRBV6-1 and TRBJ1-5; TRBD1 agrees at 8 bases. The CDR3 runs 15 residues. CDR1 and CDR2 from the germline V gene are MNHNS and SASEGT. V lost 6 bases to trimming and J lost 6 bases; unmatched junction nucleotides: 10. The CDR3 coding sequence is TGTGCCAGCAGGCCATCCGGGACAGGAGGTCAGCCCCAGCATTTT. This encodes CASRPSGTGGQPQHF.

The chain links TRBV6-5 to TRBJ2-7; 7 bases match TRBD1. Trimming took 7 bases from V and 2 from J; bases not matched to a gene: 5. CDR3 length: 13 amino acids. Per the germline V gene, CDR1 is MNHEY and CDR2 is SVGAGI. The CDR3 DNA reads as TGTGCCAGCAAGAGGGGGCTGACCTACGAGCAGTACTTC. It codes for CASKRGLTYEQYF.

V and J are TRBV2 and TRBJ1-5; D call uncertain. In germline, CDR1 is SNHLY, CDR2 FYNNEI. The V end lost 1 base, the J end lost 0 bases, and 7 bases lay between the germline ends. This CDR3 contains 15 residues. The CDR3 coding sequence is TGTGCCAGCAGTGAAGACCAGGTTAGCAATCAGCCCCAGCATTTT. Protein: CASSEDQVSNQPQHF.

The V gene is TRBV7-8, the J gene TRBJ2-1; TRBD2 aligns across 14 bases. The V gene end was trimmed by 2 bases and the J gene end by 7 bases; junction bases not matched to a gene: 7. The CDR3 is 17 residues long. Germline CDR1 reads SGHVS; CDR2 reads FQNEAQ. CDR3 coding DNA: TGTGCCAGCAGCTTATTGGGGACTAGCGGGGGCCAGAATGAGCAGTTCTTC. This gives the protein CASSLLGTSGGQNEQFF.

Here the CDR3 DNA reads TGTGCCAGTAGTATAGATGGGGCAGGGATCTACGAGCAGTACTTC. Translation gives CASSIDGAGIYEQYF. The chain is built from TRBV19 and TRBJ2-7, with TRBD1 as a possible D gene (5 bases). V was cut by 0 bases and J by 3 bases, with 12 bases left in between. The length of the CDR3 is 15 residues. CDR1 and CDR2 from the germline V gene are LNHDA and SQIVND (reference sequence).

This clone was seen a handful of times. This chain connects TRBV11-3 to TRBJ1-3; 7 nucleotides line up with TRBD1. The CDR3 has 14 residues. Germline V lookup: CDR1 SGHNT, CDR2 YENEEA. V lost 6 bases to trimming and J lost 4 bases; unmatched junction nucleotides: 6. The CDR3 nucleotides read TGTGCCAGCAGAAAAGACAGGGAGGGAAACACCATATATTTT. This encodes CASRKDREGNTIYF.

The chain employs TRBV5-4 and TRBJ2-1, with 11 bases aligning to TRBD2. Germline assignment: CDR1 SGHNT and CDR2 YYREEE (reference sequence). The ends lost 1 base at V and 7 bases at J; junction bases unmatched: 13. There are 18 residues in the CDR3. The CDR3 DNA sequence: TGTGCCAGCAGCTTGAAGGGTAGCGGGGGGGCCAGGAGGAATGAGCAGTTCTTC. Its protein is CASSLKGSGGARRNEQFF.

The rearrangement links TRBV11-3 to TRBJ2-2, with D unresolved. CDR1 is SGHNT, CDR2 YENEEA, per germline. V shed 4 bases and J shed 4 bases, with 4 bases lying between them. CDR3 length: 12 amino acids. The chain's CDR3 is CASSYRTGELFF. CDR3 coding DNA: TGTGCCAGCAGCTATCGCACCGGGGAGCTGTTTTTT.

In this sample, this clone turned up a few times. This chain uses TRBV10-3 with TRBJ1-2, with 12 bases aligning to TRBD1. The CDR3 sequence is 18 residues long. V was clipped by 2 bases and J by 4 bases; unmatched bases: 11. The germline CDR1 and CDR2 sequences are ENHRY and SYGVKD. The CDR3 sequence: CAISEEGTGGSFPYGYTF. CDR3 nucleotides: TGTGCCATCAGTGAGGAGGGGACAGGGGGCTCGTTCCCCTATGGCTACACCTTC.

The chain uses TRBV5-6 and TRBJ1-1, with D possibly TRBD1 on 5 matching bases. Germline-derived CDR1 and CDR2 are SGHDT and YYEEEE. The germline V and J ends were trimmed by 6 bases and 5 bases, with 17 bases remaining between them. This CDR3 is built from 14 residues. The CDR3 DNA follows: TGTGCCAGCATGCGGGGGGGACCGGGGACTGAAGCTTTCTTT. It translates to CASMRGGPGTEAFF.

This clone was picked up one time. The chain carries TRBV7-9 and TRBJ1-2; unclear D gene. The V end was cut by 1 base, the J end by 0 bases, with 6 bases between. The CDR3 loop spans 14 amino acids. Per the germline V gene, CDR1 is SEHNR and CDR2 is FQNEAQ (reference sequence). The CDR3 region has the DNA TGTGCCAGCAGCTTAGGGCAGACTAACTATGGCTACACCTTC. It is translated as CASSLGQTNYGYTF.

This chain links TRBV28 with TRBJ2-7, with 10 nucleotides matching TRBD1. The CDR3 extends over 16 amino acids. V shed 7 bases, J shed 0 bases, and the junction held 9 bases outside the gene matches. CDR1 is MDHEN, CDR2 SYDVKM, per germline. The CDR3 is CASTATGGRSSYEQYF. CDR3 DNA sequence: TGTGCCAGCACCGCGACAGGGGGCAGGAGCTCCTACGAGCAGTACTTC. Based on the CDR3 plus reference TRBV28 and TRBJ2-7, the full variable domain is DVKVTQSSRYLVKRTGEKVFLECVQDMDHENMFWYRQDPGLGLRLIYFSYDVKMKEKGDIPEGYSVSREKKERFSLILESASTNQTSMYLCASTATGGRSSYEQYFGPGTRLTVT.

This clone was picked up one time. The CDR3 is CASSESSGGAYEQYF. CDR3 nucleotides: TGTGCCAGCAGTGAATCTAGCGGGGGGGCCTACGAGCAGTACTTC. The chain links TRBV6-1 to TRBJ2-7, with 12 bases identical to TRBD2. The germline V gene has CDR1 MNHNS and CDR2 SASEGT. With V trimmed by 2 bases and J by 2 bases, 1 base remained unmatched. This CDR3 comprises 15 residues.